This T cell receptor (beta chain) was identified during a study of T-cell memory formation after mild COVID-19. General observations from the study: Confirmation of SARS-CoV-2 specificity was lacking for second-wave clones peaking day 37.

TCR alpha and TCR beta cDNA libraries carrying sample barcodes and UMIs were produced by 5'RACE using constant-segment primers. Each CDR3 protein gets one entry after TCRdb re-called the 5' RACE reads with MiXCR. The table includes hundreds of thousands of distinct CDR3 sequences, 25% to 30% detected once. In this sample, this clonotype turned up once. Its antigen is not identified. This CDR3 spans 16 amino acids. V was trimmed by 0 bases and J by 1 base, leaving 13 bases between them. Germline V gene data show CDR1 as SGHRS and CDR2 as YFSETQ. Sequencing was performed on PBMCs or a T cell subset sorted from them (not recorded which). The clonotype was recovered from an adult woman who had mild COVID-19 (a few samples of this study predate the infection). Cell type and time point are not known. The rearrangement uses TRBV5-1 and TRBJ1-1; the D is unclear. The CDR3 sequence is CASSLEWALPNTEAFF. The DNA for the CDR3 is TGCGCCAGCAGCTTGGAATGGGCGTTACCGAACACTGAAGCTTTCTTT. Combining the CDR3 with reference TRBV5-1 and TRBJ1-1 gives the whole variable domain KAGVTQTPRYLIKTRGQQVTLSCSPISGHRSVSWYQQTPGQGLQFLFEYFSETQRNKGNFPGRFSGRQFSNSRSEMNVSTLELGDSALYLCASSLEWALPNTEAFFGQGTRLTVV.